These T cell receptor beta chains were read from a single sample in a study of blood T cell repertoires in COVID-19. TCRdb's copy holds only in-frame clones and misses some; the assay was immunoSEQ multiplex PCR. This sample has some 220,000 clones; about 85% occur once, and the top ten carry 4% to 6%. What was sequenced was peripheral blood. The receptors originated from an older woman who had recovered from COVID-19. Each CDR3 is given with its conserved first and last residue. D genes are given only for firm matches. A clone size is listed for some rows: how often the clone was seen (once, few, many), or a class if it is expanded.

.	TRBJ2-5	TRBD2	TRBV6-5	CASRLLAGVKETQYF	TGTGCCAGCAGGCTTCTAGCGGGGGTAAAGGAGACCCAGTACTTC
.	TRBJ1-1	.	TRBV6-5	CASSQDNENTEAFF	TGTGCCAGCTCCCAGGACAACGAAAACACTGAAGCTTTCTTT
.	TRBJ2-7	TRBD2	TRBV6-6	CASSRPGLEASEQYF	TGTGCCAGCAGTCGACCGGGACTAGAGGCGTCCGAGCAGTACTTC
few	TRBJ1-4	.	TRBV29-1	CSVAVAGEKLFF	TGCAGCGTTGCAGTGGCTGGCGAAAAACTGTTTTTT
.	TRBJ2-1	.	TRBV12-3/TRBV12-4	CASSLGLAEQFF	TGTGCCAGCAGTTTGGGCCTAGCGGAGCAGTTCTTC
.	TRBJ1-6	.	TRBV18	CASSRGEHNSPLHF	TGTGCCAGCTCACGGGGGGAACATAATTCACCCCTCCACTTT
.	TRBJ1-5	.	TRBV6-5	CASSQQGGQPQHF	TGTGCCAGCAGTCAACAGGGTGGTCAGCCCCAGCATTTT
.	TRBJ1-2	TRBD1	TRBV2	CASSPDFGGGRGYTF	TGTGCCAGCAGTCCTGACTTTGGAGGGGGCCGTGGCTACACCTTC
many	TRBJ1-2	TRBD1	TRBV3-1/TRBV3-2	CASTQGAGGYTF	TGTGCCAGCACCCAGGGGGCGGGTGGCTACACCTTC
.	TRBJ2-1	.	TRBV10-3	CATEEGPYYYNEQFF	TGTGCCACTGAGGAGGGTCCTTATTACTACAATGAGCAGTTCTTC
.	TRBJ2-3	.	TRBV12-5	CASGLSARAVRVTQYF	TGTGCTAGTGGTTTGTCTGCCAGGGCCGTCCGGGTGACGCAGTATTTT
.	TRBJ2-3	.	TRBV10-3	CAISPGLSTDTQYF	TGTGCCATCAGCCCGGGACTTAGCACAGATACGCAGTATTTT
few	TRBJ1-2	TRBD1	TRBV6-5	CASSRTGGYGYTF	TGTGCCAGCAGTAGGACAGGGGGGTACGGCTACACCTTC
.	TRBJ2-7	TRBD2	TRBV6-5	CASSRTSQGEQYF	TGTGCCAGCAGTCGGACTAGTCAGGGCGAGCAGTACTTC
.	TRBJ2-3	.	TRBV9	CASRAGSNTDTQYF	TGTGCCAGCAGGGCGGGGTCGAACACAGATACGCAGTATTTT
.	TRBJ1-4	.	TRBV10-1	CASIPPGGWWEKLFF	TGCGCCAGCATCCCCCCGGGGGGTTGGTGGGAAAAACTGTTTTTT
.	TRBJ2-5	TRBD2	TRBV4-2	CASSPRLAGEETQYF	TGTGCCAGCAGCCCTAGACTAGCGGGGGAGGAGACCCAGTACTTC
.	TRBJ1-5	.	TRBV27	CASSQADSNQPQHF	TGTGCCAGCAGTCAGGCAGATAGCAATCAGCCCCAGCATTTT